Detailed here is one T cell receptor (beta chain). The CDR3 has 13 residues. In germline, CDR1 is ENHRY, CDR2 SYGVKD. V lost 6 bases, J lost 4 bases, and 2 bases stayed unmatched. The sample comes from a study of T cell responses to AZD1222 COVID-19 vaccine. Generated by immunoSEQ multiplex PCR, the TCRdb table keeps only in-frame clones and is missing some. The table includes around 30,000 clones, approximately 90% detected once. The chain is built from TRBV10-3 and TRBJ2-5; 10 bases are a match to TRBD1. The sample here was peripheral blood, taken on day 0 of AZD1222 vaccination. This receptor was taken from an adult in good health. The CDR3 loop is CAISGTGAETQYF. The CDR3 DNA reads as TGTGCCATCAGCGGGACAGGGGCAGAGACCCAGTACTTC.